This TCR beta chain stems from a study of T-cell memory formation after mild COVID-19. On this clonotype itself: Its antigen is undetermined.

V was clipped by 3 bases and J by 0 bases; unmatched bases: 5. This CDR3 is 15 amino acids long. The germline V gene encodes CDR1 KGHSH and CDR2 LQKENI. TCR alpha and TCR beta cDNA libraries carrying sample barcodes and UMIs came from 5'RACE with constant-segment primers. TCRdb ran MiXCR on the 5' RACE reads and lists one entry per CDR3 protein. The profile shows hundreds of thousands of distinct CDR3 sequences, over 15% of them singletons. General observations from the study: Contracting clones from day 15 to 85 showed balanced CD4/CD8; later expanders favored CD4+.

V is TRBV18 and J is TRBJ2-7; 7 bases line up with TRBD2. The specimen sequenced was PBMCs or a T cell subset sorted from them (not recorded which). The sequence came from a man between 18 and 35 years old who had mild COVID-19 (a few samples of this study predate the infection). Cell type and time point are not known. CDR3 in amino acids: CASSPAGTTSYEQYF. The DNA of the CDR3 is TGTGCCAGCTCACCCGCCGGGACTACCTCCTACGAGCAGTACTTC. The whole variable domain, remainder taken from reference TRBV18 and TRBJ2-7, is NAGVMQNPRHLVRRRGQEARLRCSPMKGHSHVYWYRQLPEEGLKFMVYLQKENIIDESGMPKERFSAEFPKEGPSILRIQQVVRGDSAAYFCASSPAGTTSYEQYFGPGTRLTVT.